This T cell receptor beta chain was recovered during a study of cytomegalovirus exposure and HLA in healthy donors. The study's findings and limits: In all likelihood, a cluster of highly shared sequence variants was a sequencing artifact. Across all donors, roughly uniform sequencing depth was an assumption of the presence/absence analyses. Among TCR beta chains, those listed as cytomegalovirus-associated numbered about 160. Accurate prediction of HLA-A and HLA-B alleles (for most subjects) was reportedly achieved from TCR beta sequences.

There are 14 residues in the CDR3. V was clipped by 2 bases and J by 7 bases, with 11 bases between them. Germline-derived CDR1 and CDR2 are MNHEY and SVGAGI. 60 Vbeta and 13 Jbeta primers were used in PCR. The repertoire was sequenced with immunoSEQ multiplex PCR; TCRdb's copy has only in-frame clones and lacks some. The sample holds some 180,000 clones, around a tenth seen once. Details on this clone: No antigen is known for it.

This receptor was obtained from a woman in her 30s in good health and CMV-seropositive. Sequencing was carried out using PBMCs. The chain joins TRBV6-5 to TRBJ2-2; D perhaps matches TRBD1 (6 bases). The CDR3 DNA is TGTGCCAGCAGTTACCAGGGGAAGAACGGGGAGCTGTTTTTT. It specifies CASSYQGKNGELFF.